The rows below give T cell receptor beta chains drawn from one sample of a study of T cell repertoires in cytomegalovirus infection. Which antigens these TCRs recognize remains unknown. MiXCR, run by TCRdb on the reads, gives a single entry per CDR3 protein. Of some 940,000 distinct CDR3 sequences listed, 30% to 40% were seen once; the top ten hold roughly an eighth. The material was cultured CD8+ T cells from PBMCs, obtained from culture after CMV antigen stimulation. Receptor source: a human donor in good health (CMV status not recorded). Some clones in this sample may be carry-over from other donors' samples. Both conserved end residues are part of each CDR3. The order of the fields is D gene, J gene, V gene, clone size, CDR3 DNA, CDR3 protein. D genes are given only for firm matches. Expanded clones get a size class; other rows say once, few or many, or leave the size out.

d_call: -
j_call: TRBJ2-6
v_call: TRBV5-8
clone_size: -
cdr3_nt: TGTGCCAGCAGAATAGCGGCCTCTGGGGCCAACGTCCTGACTTTC
cdr3_aa: CASRIAASGANVLTF

d_call: -
j_call: TRBJ1-4
v_call: TRBV7-9
clone_size: few
cdr3_nt: TGTGCCAGCAGCTGGACAGCGGTCCCAACTAATGAAAAACTGTTTTTT
cdr3_aa: CASSWTAVPTNEKLFF

d_call: -
j_call: TRBJ1-2
v_call: TRBV10-3
clone_size: -
cdr3_nt: TGTGCCATCAGGGAAATTCAGGGGTATGGCTACACCTTC
cdr3_aa: CAIREIQGYGYTF

d_call: -
j_call: TRBJ1-2
v_call: TRBV11-3
clone_size: once
cdr3_nt: TGTGCCAGCAGCTTGAGCACGCCGGATAACTATGGCTACACCTTC
cdr3_aa: CASSLSTPDNYGYTF

d_call: -
j_call: TRBJ2-2
v_call: TRBV5-5
clone_size: few
cdr3_nt: TGTGCCAGCAGCTTTAGACGGACGACGAACACCGGGGAGCTGTTTTTT
cdr3_aa: CASSFRRTTNTGELFF

d_call: -
j_call: TRBJ1-6
v_call: TRBV11-2
clone_size: few
cdr3_nt: TGTGCCAGCAGCTTAGATCCTAGGAGTTCACCCCTCCACTTT
cdr3_aa: CASSLDPRSSPLHF

d_call: TRBD1
j_call: TRBJ1-2
v_call: TRBV4-1
clone_size: -
cdr3_nt: TGCGCCAGCAGCCCCAGCGGCAGGGGGGACCACTCGGATGGCTACACCTTC
cdr3_aa: CASSPSGRGDHSDGYTF

d_call: -
j_call: TRBJ2-1
v_call: TRBV27
clone_size: -
cdr3_nt: TGTGCCAGCAGTCCACCACGTAGCGACAATGAGCAGTTCTTC
cdr3_aa: CASSPPRSDNEQFF

d_call: -
j_call: TRBJ1-1
v_call: TRBV5-4
clone_size: -
cdr3_nt: TGTGCCAGCAGCTTGAGGCGGGAGAAGAACACTGAAGCTTTCTTT
cdr3_aa: CASSLRREKNTEAFF

d_call: TRBD1
j_call: TRBJ1-1
v_call: TRBV9
clone_size: many
cdr3_nt: TGTGCCAGCAGCCTATGGACAGGGGGGAACACTGAAGCTTTCTTT
cdr3_aa: CASSLWTGGNTEAFF

d_call: -
j_call: TRBJ2-1
v_call: TRBV7-8
clone_size: -
cdr3_nt: TGTGCCAGCACCTTTGGCCCGATATACAATGAGCAGTTCTTC
cdr3_aa: CASTFGPIYNEQFF

d_call: -
j_call: TRBJ1-2
v_call: TRBV7-2
clone_size: -
cdr3_nt: TGTGCCAGCAGCTTAGGGCAGGGAAACACCTTC
cdr3_aa: CASSLGQGNTF

d_call: -
j_call: TRBJ1-1
v_call: TRBV19
clone_size: -
cdr3_nt: TGTGCCAGTAAACCCGACAGGTCCGGGAACACTGAAGCTTTCTTT
cdr3_aa: CASKPDRSGNTEAFF

d_call: -
j_call: TRBJ2-1
v_call: TRBV7-9
clone_size: many
cdr3_nt: TGTGCCAGCAGCTCCCCCCATGAGCAGTTCTTC
cdr3_aa: CASSSPHEQFF

d_call: TRBD2
j_call: TRBJ2-3
v_call: TRBV5-1
clone_size: few
cdr3_nt: TGCGCCAGCAGCTTCTGGACTAGCGGGGGCCCGGGGGATACGCAGTATTTT
cdr3_aa: CASSFWTSGGPGDTQYF

d_call: -
j_call: TRBJ1-3
v_call: TRBV6-5
clone_size: -
cdr3_nt: TGTGCCAACAGTCCGACAGAAAACCCATTCTCTGGAAACACCATATATTTT
cdr3_aa: CANSPTENPFSGNTIYF

d_call: -
j_call: TRBJ2-6
v_call: TRBV29-1
clone_size: -
cdr3_nt: TGCAGCGTTGAATTCAGGGCCAACGTCCTGACTTTC
cdr3_aa: CSVEFRANVLTF

d_call: TRBD2
j_call: TRBJ2-5
v_call: TRBV2
clone_size: few
cdr3_nt: TGTGCCAGCAGTGACCCCCGACTAGCGGGAGAAGAGACCCAGTACTTC
cdr3_aa: CASSDPRLAGEETQYF

d_call: -
j_call: TRBJ2-1
v_call: TRBV29-1
clone_size: -
cdr3_nt: TGCAGCGTTGAAGGCCCCGGACGGAATGCCTACAATGAGCAGTTCTTC
cdr3_aa: CSVEGPGRNAYNEQFF

d_call: -
j_call: TRBJ2-4
v_call: TRBV19
clone_size: few
cdr3_nt: TGTGCCAGCTCGACCGGAACAATTCAGTACTTC
cdr3_aa: CASSTGTIQYF

d_call: -
j_call: TRBJ1-1
v_call: TRBV27
clone_size: -
cdr3_nt: TGTGCCAGCAGTTTATCCGTCGGTTCTGAAGCTTTCTTT
cdr3_aa: CASSLSVGSEAFF

d_call: TRBD1
j_call: TRBJ2-1
v_call: TRBV19
clone_size: few
cdr3_nt: TGTGCCAGCCGACAGGGCGCCTTTTATGAGCAGTTCTTC
cdr3_aa: CASRQGAFYEQFF

d_call: -
j_call: TRBJ2-1
v_call: TRBV12-3/TRBV12-4
clone_size: many
cdr3_nt: TGTGCCAGCACGTTCCGGCTGGGGCCCAATGAGCAGTTCTTC
cdr3_aa: CASTFRLGPNEQFF

d_call: -
j_call: TRBJ1-1
v_call: TRBV2
clone_size: few
cdr3_nt: TGTGCCAGCAGTGATATCGGGGGCGTCTTTACTGAAGCTTTCTTT
cdr3_aa: CASSDIGGVFTEAFF

d_call: TRBD1
j_call: TRBJ2-1
v_call: TRBV7-9
clone_size: few
cdr3_nt: TGTGCCAGCAGCTCCAGGGACAGGGTTCCCAATGAGCAGTTCTTC
cdr3_aa: CASSSRDRVPNEQFF

d_call: -
j_call: TRBJ2-7
v_call: TRBV27
clone_size: -
cdr3_nt: TGTGCCAGCAGCGTTACCCCCTCCTACGAGCAGTACTTC
cdr3_aa: CASSVTPSYEQYF

d_call: -
j_call: TRBJ2-2
v_call: TRBV29-1
clone_size: few
cdr3_nt: TGCAGCGTTGTTATAAGGGCACTAGCAACGAACACCGGGGAGCTGTTTTTT
cdr3_aa: CSVVIRALATNTGELFF

d_call: -
j_call: TRBJ1-1
v_call: TRBV4-1
clone_size: few
cdr3_nt: TGCGCCAGCAGCCAAGATAGAGAGGGGGTGAACACTGAAGCTTTCTTT
cdr3_aa: CASSQDREGVNTEAFF

d_call: TRBD1
j_call: TRBJ2-1
v_call: TRBV25-1
clone_size: few
cdr3_nt: TGTGCCAGCGACAGGGCAGGATACAATGAGCAGTTCTTC
cdr3_aa: CASDRAGYNEQFF

d_call: -
j_call: TRBJ2-3
v_call: TRBV12-3/TRBV12-4
clone_size: -
cdr3_nt: TGTGCCAGCAGTTTCCCAGGCGGGGCCTCGACAGATACGCAGTATTTT
cdr3_aa: CASSFPGGASTDTQYF

d_call: -
j_call: TRBJ2-2
v_call: TRBV6-5
clone_size: -
cdr3_nt: TGTGCCAGCAGAGCAGTAGGGGTGGGCTCGACCTACGGGGAGCTGTTTTTT
cdr3_aa: CASRAVGVGSTYGELFF

d_call: -
j_call: TRBJ2-3
v_call: TRBV7-7
clone_size: -
cdr3_nt: TGTGCTAGCAGCGCTAACCCCGGGCAGAGAGATACGCAGTATTTT
cdr3_aa: CASSANPGQRDTQYF

d_call: -
j_call: TRBJ2-5
v_call: TRBV15
clone_size: -
cdr3_nt: TGTGCCACCAGCAGAGGCCCCTTCGGCGCGGGCGATAGACAGACCCAGTACTTC
cdr3_aa: CATSRGPFGAGDRQTQYF

d_call: TRBD1
j_call: TRBJ2-5
v_call: TRBV20-1
clone_size: few
cdr3_nt: TGCAGTGCTAGGCCGTGGACAGGGCCCCAAGAGACCCAGTACTTC
cdr3_aa: CSARPWTGPQETQYF

d_call: -
j_call: TRBJ1-5
v_call: TRBV19
clone_size: -
cdr3_nt: TGTGCCAGTAGTATGAGACCGCCTTTTAATCAGCCCCAGCATTTT
cdr3_aa: CASSMRPPFNQPQHF

d_call: TRBD2
j_call: TRBJ2-1
v_call: TRBV4-3
clone_size: -
cdr3_nt: TGCGCCAGCAGCCCGGGACTAGCGCTTAACAATGAGCAGTTCTTC
cdr3_aa: CASSPGLALNNEQFF

d_call: TRBD1
j_call: TRBJ2-3
v_call: TRBV7-9
clone_size: many
cdr3_nt: TGTGCCAGCAGCTCACCACAGACAGGGAGTCTTACAGATACGCAGTATTTT
cdr3_aa: CASSSPQTGSLTDTQYF

d_call: TRBD2
j_call: TRBJ2-1
v_call: TRBV7-6
clone_size: -
cdr3_nt: TGTGCCAGCAGCCTTCAATCTGGACTAGACTACAATGAGCAGTTCTTC
cdr3_aa: CASSLQSGLDYNEQFF

d_call: -
j_call: TRBJ2-1
v_call: TRBV29-1
clone_size: few
cdr3_nt: TGCAGCGTTGAAGAACTGGACTCCAATGAGCAGTTCTTC
cdr3_aa: CSVEELDSNEQFF

d_call: TRBD1
j_call: TRBJ1-5
v_call: TRBV7-9
clone_size: -
cdr3_nt: TGTGCCAGCAGCTCCGGTGGGACAGGACCTAGCAATCAGCCCCAGCATTTT
cdr3_aa: CASSSGGTGPSNQPQHF

d_call: -
j_call: TRBJ1-6
v_call: TRBV5-4
clone_size: few
cdr3_nt: TGTGCCAGCAGTTCACCCGGGACCGATTATAATTCACCCCTCCACTTT
cdr3_aa: CASSSPGTDYNSPLHF

d_call: -
j_call: TRBJ1-6
v_call: TRBV28
clone_size: few
cdr3_nt: TGTGCCAGCAGGTGGTCGGGACATGGATTCTATAATTCACCCCTCCACTTT
cdr3_aa: CASRWSGHGFYNSPLHF

d_call: -
j_call: TRBJ1-4
v_call: TRBV5-1
clone_size: few
cdr3_nt: TGCGCCAGCAGCTTCGGCGGCGTCACTAATGAAAAACTGTTTTTT
cdr3_aa: CASSFGGVTNEKLFF

d_call: -
j_call: TRBJ2-7
v_call: TRBV11-2
clone_size: -
cdr3_nt: TGTGCCAGCAGCTTAAATCTGCAGGCTATTTCCTACGAGCAGTACTTC
cdr3_aa: CASSLNLQAISYEQYF

d_call: -
j_call: TRBJ2-7
v_call: TRBV27
clone_size: few
cdr3_nt: TGTGCCAGCAGTTCCTCCAGGGGAGAGGCTCCTAACGAGCAGTACTTC
cdr3_aa: CASSSSRGEAPNEQYF

d_call: -
j_call: TRBJ2-3
v_call: TRBV19
clone_size: few
cdr3_nt: TGTGCCAGTACCCCGGGCAGGCCTAGCACAGATACGCAGTATTTT
cdr3_aa: CASTPGRPSTDTQYF

d_call: TRBD1
j_call: TRBJ2-2
v_call: TRBV14
clone_size: -
cdr3_nt: TGTGTCAGCAGCCAAGAAAGACGAATTTGGAGGACAGGGGAGACCGGGGAGCTGTTTTTT
cdr3_aa: CVSSQERRIWRTGETGELFF

d_call: TRBD1
j_call: TRBJ2-5
v_call: TRBV6-2/TRBV6-3
clone_size: -
cdr3_nt: TGTGCCAGCAGCTACCCCGGGACAGGGGACCAAGAGACCCAGTACTTC
cdr3_aa: CASSYPGTGDQETQYF

d_call: -
j_call: TRBJ1-2
v_call: TRBV5-1
clone_size: few
cdr3_nt: TGCGCCAGCAGCTTGGGACCGTACGACAACTATGGCTACACCTTC
cdr3_aa: CASSLGPYDNYGYTF

d_call: TRBD2
j_call: TRBJ2-3
v_call: TRBV7-8
clone_size: -
cdr3_nt: TGTGTCAGCAGCCCCTATGCCCCGGGACTATACACAGATATGCAGTATTTT
cdr3_aa: CVSSPYAPGLYTDMQYF

d_call: -
j_call: TRBJ2-2
v_call: TRBV4-2
clone_size: -
cdr3_nt: TGTGCCAGCAGCCAAGACCCGAACGGGGAGCTGTTTTTT
cdr3_aa: CASSQDPNGELFF

d_call: TRBD2
j_call: TRBJ2-5
v_call: TRBV11-2
clone_size: -
cdr3_nt: TGTGCCAGCAGCTTAGCGGGGGGGCAATCTGAGACCCAGTACTTC
cdr3_aa: CASSLAGGQSETQYF

d_call: -
j_call: TRBJ2-1
v_call: TRBV7-8
clone_size: few
cdr3_nt: TGTGCCAGCAGCTGGTGGAGGGAATTCAATGAGCAGTTCTTC
cdr3_aa: CASSWWREFNEQFF

d_call: -
j_call: TRBJ2-4
v_call: TRBV4-1
clone_size: few
cdr3_nt: TGCGCCAGCAGCCAAGATTCTGGGCAAGACATTCAGTACTTC
cdr3_aa: CASSQDSGQDIQYF

d_call: -
j_call: TRBJ2-2
v_call: TRBV4-1
clone_size: few
cdr3_nt: TGCGCCAGCAGCTTTCTGGGGGGGGGGCCGTTCGGGGAGCTGTTTTTT
cdr3_aa: CASSFLGGGPFGELFF

d_call: -
j_call: TRBJ2-7
v_call: TRBV10-3
clone_size: -
cdr3_nt: TGTGCCATCAGTGAGTCGACTCTAGGGGTAAAATCACTCGAGCAGTACTTC
cdr3_aa: CAISESTLGVKSLEQYF

d_call: -
j_call: TRBJ2-1
v_call: TRBV27
clone_size: -
cdr3_nt: TGTGCCAGCAGCCTGAGCATCAGCTCCTACAATGAGCAGTTCTTC
cdr3_aa: CASSLSISSYNEQFF

d_call: -
j_call: TRBJ1-1
v_call: TRBV7-2
clone_size: -
cdr3_nt: TGTGCCAGCAGCTTAGTAGGGGGGCGGAACACTGAAGCTTTCTTT
cdr3_aa: CASSLVGGRNTEAFF

d_call: -
j_call: TRBJ1-3
v_call: TRBV19
clone_size: -
cdr3_nt: TGTGCCAGTAGTATGAACGCTGGACCTGGAAACACCATATATTTT
cdr3_aa: CASSMNAGPGNTIYF

d_call: TRBD1
j_call: TRBJ2-5
v_call: TRBV28
clone_size: -
cdr3_nt: TGTGCCAGCAGTCCCAACCCGGGACAGGGGAGTAGAGAGACCCAGTACTTC
cdr3_aa: CASSPNPGQGSRETQYF